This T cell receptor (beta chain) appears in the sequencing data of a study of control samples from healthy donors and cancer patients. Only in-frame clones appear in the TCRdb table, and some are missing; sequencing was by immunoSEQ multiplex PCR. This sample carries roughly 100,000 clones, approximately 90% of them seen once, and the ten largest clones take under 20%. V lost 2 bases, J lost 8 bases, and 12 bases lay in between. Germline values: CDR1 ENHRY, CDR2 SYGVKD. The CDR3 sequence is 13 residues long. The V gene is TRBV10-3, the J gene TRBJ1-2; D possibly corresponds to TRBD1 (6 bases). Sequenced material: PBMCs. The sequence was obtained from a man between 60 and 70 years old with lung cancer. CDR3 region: CAISERDRKGYTF. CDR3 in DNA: TGTGCCATCAGTGAGCGTGACAGGAAAGGCTACACCTTC.